A selection of T cell receptor beta chains follows, all from one sample in a study of cytomegalovirus exposure and HLA in healthy donors. Repertoires were generated with immunoSEQ multiplex PCR, while TCRdb's copy carries only in-frame clones and drops some. This sample has 90,000 to 130,000 clones, with about nine tenths found just once. The source material was PBMCs. These receptor sequences come from a woman aged 18-29 years in good health and CMV-seronegative. Both conserved end residues are part of each CDR3. A D gene is named only where the DNA matches it firmly. Clone size is not always given. Where it is, it says once, few, many or a class for expanded clones.

size: NA; D: NA; J: TRBJ2-3; V: TRBV10-3; CDR3: CAISESGGTDTQYF; DNA: TGTGCCATCAGTGAGTCGGGAGGCACAGATACGCAGTATTTT
size: NA; D: NA; J: TRBJ2-7; V: TRBV10-3; CDR3: CASRVYYEQYF; DNA: TGTGCCTCGCGCGTATACTACGAGCAGTACTTC
size: NA; D: TRBD2; J: TRBJ2-1; V: TRBV7-3; CDR3: CASSLTYSGGTIVNEQFF; DNA: TGTGCCAGCAGCTTAACGTACAGCGGGGGGACTATTGTCAATGAGCAGTTCTTC
size: NA; D: TRBD2; J: TRBJ2-1; V: TRBV29-1; CDR3: CSVSLAGANNEQFF; DNA: TGCAGCGTCTCCCTAGCGGGCGCGAACAATGAGCAGTTCTTC
size: NA; D: NA; J: TRBJ1-3; V: TRBV4-3; CDR3: CASSQEAGAFGNTIYF; DNA: TGCGCCAGCAGCCAAGAAGCGGGGGCCTTTGGAAACACCATATATTTT
size: NA; D: NA; J: TRBJ1-5; V: TRBV28; CDR3: CASSGGAGVNQPQHF; DNA: TGTGCCAGCAGTGGGGGGGCAGGGGTCAATCAGCCCCAGCATTTT
size: NA; D: NA; J: TRBJ2-1; V: TRBV7-2; CDR3: CASSLSSYNEQFF; DNA: TGTGCCAGCAGCTTATCTTCTTACAATGAGCAGTTCTTC
size: NA; D: TRBD1; J: TRBJ1-3; V: TRBV27; CDR3: CASSLPRDSSGNTIYF; DNA: TGTGCCAGCAGTCTTCCCCGGGACAGCTCTGGAAACACCATATATTTT
size: NA; D: TRBD1; J: TRBJ2-2; V: TRBV4-3; CDR3: CASRQGGNTGELFF; DNA: TGCGCCAGTCGACAGGGGGGGAACACCGGGGAGCTGTTTTTT
size: once; D: NA; J: TRBJ1-1; V: TRBV7-2; CDR3: CASSSGHPAVAEAFF; DNA: TGTGCCAGCAGCTCGGGACATCCCGCGGTGGCTGAAGCTTTCTTT
size: NA; D: NA; J: TRBJ1-2; V: TRBV11-2; CDR3: CASSLERVNYGYTF; DNA: TGTGCCAGCAGCTTAGAGAGGGTGAACTATGGCTACACCTTC
size: NA; D: TRBD1; J: TRBJ2-2; V: TRBV27; CDR3: CASSEDRANTGELFF; DNA: TGTGCCAGCAGTGAGGACAGGGCGAACACCGGGGAGCTGTTTTTT
size: NA; D: TRBD1; J: TRBJ2-7; V: TRBV23-1; CDR3: CASSQPLDRVVSYEQYF; DNA: TGCGCCAGCAGTCAACCTCTGGACAGGGTAGTTTCCTACGAGCAGTACTTC
size: NA; D: TRBD2; J: TRBJ2-1; V: TRBV9; CDR3: CASSVALAGGRSSYNEQFF; DNA: TGTGCCAGCAGCGTAGCCCTAGCGGGGGGGAGGAGCTCCTACAATGAGCAGTTCTTC
size: NA; D: TRBD1; J: TRBJ1-5; V: TRBV2; CDR3: CASSEARGPSNQPQHF; DNA: TGTGCCAGCAGTGAAGCAAGGGGGCCGAGCAATCAGCCCCAGCATTTT
size: NA; D: NA; J: TRBJ1-5; V: TRBV4-3; CDR3: CASSQTFGGSNQPQHF; DNA: TGCGCCAGCAGCCAGACATTCGGGGGTAGCAATCAGCCCCAGCATTTT
size: few; D: NA; J: TRBJ1-2; V: TRBV7-9; CDR3: CASSFQGEAYGYTF; DNA: TGTGCCAGCAGCTTTCAAGGGGAGGCCTATGGCTACACCTTC
size: NA; D: NA; J: TRBJ2-5; V: TRBV5-6; CDR3: CASSLGLLETQYF; DNA: TGTGCCAGCAGCTTGGGACTCCTTGAGACCCAGTACTTC
size: few; D: TRBD2; J: TRBJ2-7; V: TRBV7-9; CDR3: CASGLGLEQYF; DNA: TGTGCCAGCGGACTAGGGCTCGAGCAGTACTTC
size: NA; D: TRBD1; J: TRBJ2-7; V: TRBV5-4; CDR3: CASTDRDRDYEQYF; DNA: TGTGCCAGCACCGACCGGGACAGGGACTACGAGCAGTACTTC
size: NA; D: NA; J: TRBJ1-2; V: TRBV6-1; CDR3: CASRGRVYGYTF; DNA: TGTGCCAGCAGGGGCAGGGTCTATGGCTACACCTTC
size: NA; D: NA; J: TRBJ1-2; V: TRBV11-2; CDR3: CASSLAGNYGYTF; DNA: TGTGCCAGCAGCTTAGCAGGGAACTATGGCTACACCTTC
size: NA; D: NA; J: TRBJ1-5; V: TRBV6-1; CDR3: CASTHLPGNQPQHF; DNA: TGTGCCAGCACTCACCTCCCGGGCAATCAGCCCCAGCATTTT
size: NA; D: TRBD2; J: TRBJ2-7; V: TRBV27; CDR3: CASSSTTSGSSYEQYF; DNA: TGTGCCAGCAGTTCCACAACTAGCGGGAGCTCCTACGAGCAGTACTTC
size: NA; D: TRBD1; J: TRBJ1-1; V: TRBV28; CDR3: CASSLRGPEAFF; DNA: TGTGCCAGCAGTTTAAGGGGGCCTGAAGCTTTCTTT
size: NA; D: NA; J: TRBJ2-7; V: TRBV6-5; CDR3: CASRDGPSVAYEQYF; DNA: TGTGCCAGCAGAGATGGGCCTAGCGTCGCCTACGAGCAGTACTTC
size: NA; D: NA; J: TRBJ1-6; V: TRBV7-9; CDR3: CASSLAGQNNSPLHF; DNA: TGTGCCAGCAGCTTAGCTGGACAGAATAATTCACCCCTCCACTTT